The 18 T cell receptor beta chains below were found in one sample sequenced in a study of T and B cells in COVID-19 patients. BIOMED2 TRB-A/B primer pools were used in multiplex TRB PCR. TCRdb itself ran the multiplex PCR reads through MiXCR, one entry per CDR3 protein. The repertoire includes some 7,800 distinct CDR3 sequences, under 30% of them detected once, and 5.5% to 6.5% sits in the top ten. Each TRB amplification used roughly 230-550 ng of genomic DNA from blood. Sequencing input: blood. The receptors were sampled from a human donor who had recovered from COVID-19.

The sample holds a few counts of this clonotype. The V and J genes are TRBV6-2 or TRBV6-3 and TRBJ2-1; 8 nucleotides agree with TRBD1. V dropped 6 bases and J dropped 3; count of bases not matched to a gene: 7. Germline CDR1 is MNHEY and CDR2 is SVGEGT. CDR3 length equals 15 residues. CDR3: CASRLDRGIYNEQFF. The CDR3 coding sequence is TGTGCCAGCAGACTAGACAGGGGAATCTACAATGAGCAGTTCTTC.

This sequence joins TRBV12-3 or TRBV12-4 and TRBJ2-7, with D perhaps TRBD1 or TRBD2 (5 bases each). This CDR3 spans 13 amino acids. V lost 8 bases, J lost 3 bases, and 14 bases lay in between. For the CDR3, the DNA is TGTGCCAGCGGGGACGGAAGGGTCTACGAGCAGTACTTC. The encoded protein is CASGDGRVYEQYF.

A word on this clonotype: This may arise from a read error, as a much more abundant clone is one base away. This rearrangement joins TRBV19 to TRBJ1-2; a possible D gene is TRBD1 (5 bases). Per the germline V gene, CDR1 is LNHDA and CDR2 is SQIVND (reference sequence). The CDR3 is 13 residues long. This CDR3 reads CASSISQGYVYTF. The CDR3 DNA reads as TGTGCCAGTAGTATCAGTCAGGGCTATGTCTACACCTTC.

This clonotype was observed many times. The chain carries TRBV27 and TRBJ1-1; tentative D call: TRBD1 (5 bases). Germline assignment: CDR1 MNHEY and CDR2 SMNVEV (reference sequence). The CDR3 has 13 residues. Trimming took off 3 bases at V and 5 bases at J, with 10 bases between the two ends. The CDR3 protein is CASSFEGRTEAFF. The CDR3, as DNA: TGTGCCAGCAGTTTTGAGGGGAGGACTGAAGCTTTCTTT.

This rearrangement joins TRBV10-3 to TRBJ1-5; D is uncertain. This CDR3 is built from 14 residues. The germline V and J ends were trimmed by 1 base and 5 bases, with 9 bases remaining between them. Germline CDR1 reads ENHRY; CDR2 reads SYGVKD. CDR3 in DNA: TGTGCCATCAGTGAGTATGGCGTACATCAGCCCCAGCATTTT. Protein: CAISEYGVHQPQHF.

This clonotype is deemed medium-sized. The chain carries TRBV6-6 and TRBJ1-2; D remains unclear. Germline CDR1 and CDR2: MNHNY and SVGAGI (reference sequence). The CDR3 runs 14 residues. Between the trimmed V and J ends, which lost 0 bases and 3 bases, there was a span of 8 bases. The CDR3 region is CASSYSGLDYGYTF. The DNA for the CDR3 is TGTGCCAGCAGTTACTCGGGATTGGACTATGGCTACACCTTC.

This chain joins TRBV4-3 and TRBJ2-1; the D is unclear. Germline V lookup: CDR1 LGHNA, CDR2 YSLEER. Trimming took 4 bases from V and 0 from J, leaving 10 bases between them. The CDR3 runs to 15 residues. CDR3 sequence: CASSPVQSSYNEQFF. The CDR3 nucleotides read TGCGCCAGCAGCCCCGTACAGAGCTCCTACAATGAGCAGTTCTTC.

This clonotype is medium-sized (0.01 to 0.1%) by share. The J gene is TRBJ2-5, the V gene TRBV5-6; 8 positions match TRBD2. Germline V gene lookup returns CDR1 SGHDT and CDR2 YYEEEE. V gave up 0 bases and J gave up 3 bases; unmatched junction bases: 1. CDR3 length equals 14 residues. CDR3 in DNA: TGTGCCAGCAGCTTGGACGGGGGGGAAGAGACCCAGTACTTC. It codes for CASSLDGGEETQYF.

The V call is TRBV12-3 or TRBV12-4, the J call TRBJ2-1; 14 bases are shared with TRBD2. This CDR3 has 18 amino acids. The V and J ends lost 4 bases and 4 bases, in that order; junction bases with no gene match: 9. CDR3 sequence: CASSYSSGTSGGYNEQFF. The CDR3 DNA sequence: TGTGCCAGCAGTTATTCCTCCGGGACTAGCGGGGGATACAATGAGCAGTTCTTC.

This clonotype occurred many times. The chain joins TRBV6-5 to TRBJ1-2, with 9 bases lining up with TRBD1. This CDR3 comprises 15 residues. The germline gives CDR1 MNHEY, CDR2 SVGAGI. Trimming took 0 bases from V and 4 from J; bases not matched to a gene: 3. CDR3 in DNA: TGTGCCAGCAGTTACTCGACAGGGGGGGGCTATGGCTACACCTTC. Amino acids: CASSYSTGGGYGYTF.

V usage is TRBV10-2 and J usage is TRBJ2-7; possible D gene TRBD2, 6 bases. The CDR3 consists of 13 residues. The germline V gene encodes CDR1 WSHSY and CDR2 SAAADI. The V end was cut by 6 bases, the J end by 2 bases, with 11 bases between. The CDR3 nucleotides are TGCGCCAGCAGGGAGCGGGTTACCTACGAGCAGTACTTC. This translates into CASRERVTYEQYF.

The V gene is TRBV14, the J gene TRBJ2-1, with D perhaps TRBD1 or TRBD2 (6 bases each). The V end lost 8 bases, the J end lost 3 bases, and 23 bases lay between the germline ends. This CDR3 is 17 amino acids long. The germline CDR1 and CDR2 sequences are SGHDN and FVKESK. This chain's CDR3 is CASSQEDRGGYYNEQFF. DNA of the CDR3: TGTGCCAGCTCTCAGGAGGACCGAGGGGGGTACTACAATGAGCAGTTCTTC.

Worth noting for this clonotype: The junction and the germline gene differ at one end; a read error may be behind it. The chain combines TRBV11-2 with TRBJ2-2, with TRBD2 identical over 8 bases. Germline V CDR1 and CDR2: SGHAT, FQNNGV. The CDR3 extends over 15 amino acids. The CDR3: CASSPLAANNGELFF. In nucleotides, the CDR3 is TGTGCCAGCAGCCCACTAGCGGCGAACAACGGGGAGCTGTTTTTT.

Concerning this clonotype itself: This sequence may be a read error, since a much larger clone differs from it by one base. This chain connects TRBV15 to TRBJ2-7; weak D call: TRBD2 (5 bases). From germline, CDR1 is LNHNV and CDR2 YYDKDF (reference sequence). The CDR3 is 13 residues long. Trimming removed 5 bases at V and 8 bases at J, with 16 bases between. The CDR3 nucleotides read TGTGCCACCAGCGACGAAGAGGGTTACAAGCAGTACTTC. Amino acid sequence: CATSDEEGYKQYF.

The chain has TRBV7-9 and TRBJ1-2; 10 nucleotides line up with TRBD1. Germline V gene lookup returns CDR1 SEHNR and CDR2 FQNEAQ (reference sequence). CDR3 length: 15 amino acids. Trimming at V came to 3 bases and at J to 6 bases, leaving 7 bases not matched to a gene. CDR3 nucleotides: TGTGCCAGCAGCTTGGGGACAGGGGTGCAAAATGGCTACACCTTC. Residues: CASSLGTGVQNGYTF.

V and J are TRBV20-1 and TRBJ2-5; 8 bases line up with TRBD1. The trim removed 4 bases at V and 1 base at J, leaving 8 bases unmatched. The germline V gene encodes CDR1 DFQATT and CDR2 SNEGSKA (reference sequence). The length of the CDR3 is 15 residues. The CDR3 DNA reads TGCAGTGCTACGGACAGGGTGGCTTCCCAAGAGACCCAGTACTTC. Its translation is CSATDRVASQETQYF.

The chain links TRBV6-5 to TRBJ2-3; D perhaps matches TRBD2 (5 bases). V was clipped by 5 bases and J by 0 bases, with 24 bases between them. Looked up from germline, CDR1 is MNHEY and CDR2 is SVGAGI. This CDR3 spans 19 amino acids. This chain's CDR3 is CASSDVLYYAAGSTDTQYF. In DNA, the CDR3 is TGTGCCAGCAGTGATGTACTCTATTACGCGGCGGGTAGCACAGATACGCAGTATTTT.

Concerning this clonotype itself: Given a much more abundant clone one base away, this may be a read error. The J gene is TRBJ2-1, the V gene TRBV12-3 or TRBV12-4, with TRBD2 as a possible D gene (6 bases). This CDR3 has 16 amino acids. The V end was cut by 6 bases, the J end by 0 bases, with 15 bases between. The CDR3 protein is CASRGQRGSSYNEQFF. For the CDR3, the DNA is TGTGCCAGCAGAGGACAACGGGGGAGCTCCTACAATGAGCAGTTCTTC.